The rows below give T cell receptor beta chains drawn from one sample of a study of technical replicates of blood from several donors. Clones were sequenced by immunoSEQ multiplex PCR, and TCRdb holds only the in-frame ones, with some missing. Of about 75,000 clones in the sample, roughly 89% were seen once. The sample consisted of T cells isolated from PBMCs. The receptor set was obtained from a human donor in good health. Some clones in this sample may be carry-over from other donors' samples. CDR3s include the opening cysteine and the closing phenylalanine or tryptophan. Fields, in order: J gene, V gene, D gene, clone size, CDR3 protein, CDR3 DNA. The D gene is left open where the match is weak. Size is stated for part of the rows, as once, few or many counts, or as a class when the clone is expanded.

j_gene: TRBJ1-5; v_gene: TRBV2; d_gene: .; abundance: .; CDR3aa: CASSGSTSSNQPQHF; CDR3nt: TGTGCCAGCTCAGGCTCGACGAGTAGCAATCAGCCCCAGCATTTT
j_gene: TRBJ2-4; v_gene: TRBV6-1; d_gene: .; abundance: .; CDR3aa: CASSGQEGAKNIQYF; CDR3nt: TGTGCCAGCAGCGGACAGGAGGGGGCCAAAAACATTCAGTACTTC
j_gene: TRBJ1-5; v_gene: TRBV30; d_gene: .; abundance: .; CDR3aa: CAWSVGRAQHF; CDR3nt: TGTGCCTGGAGTGTCGGTCGGGCCCAGCATTTT
j_gene: TRBJ1-5; v_gene: TRBV19; d_gene: .; abundance: .; CDR3aa: CASSPQGGSNQPQHF; CDR3nt: TGTGCCAGTAGTCCACAGGGAGGGAGCAATCAGCCCCAGCATTTT
j_gene: TRBJ2-2; v_gene: TRBV4-2; d_gene: TRBD1; abundance: .; CDR3aa: CASSQSTGGWLTGELFF; CDR3nt: TGTGCCAGCAGCCAATCCACAGGGGGTTGGCTTACCGGGGAGCTGTTTTTT
j_gene: TRBJ1-6; v_gene: TRBV5-1; d_gene: .; abundance: .; CDR3aa: CASSLATANSPLHF; CDR3nt: TGCGCCAGCAGCTTGGCCACAGCAAATTCACCCCTCCACTTT
j_gene: TRBJ2-3; v_gene: TRBV18; d_gene: .; abundance: .; CDR3aa: CASSSTEAGDTQYF; CDR3nt: TGTGCCAGCTCCTCTACTGAGGCGGGAGATACGCAGTATTTT
j_gene: TRBJ1-1; v_gene: TRBV7-2; d_gene: .; abundance: .; CDR3aa: CASSLAQVNTEAFF; CDR3nt: TGTGCCAGCAGCTTAGCACAGGTGAACACTGAAGCTTTCTTT
j_gene: TRBJ2-1; v_gene: TRBV28; d_gene: TRBD2; abundance: .; CDR3aa: CASSLPIAGEDGNEQFF; CDR3nt: TGTGCCAGCAGTTTACCCATAGCGGGAGAAGACGGGAATGAGCAGTTCTTC
j_gene: TRBJ2-5; v_gene: TRBV27; d_gene: .; abundance: .; CDR3aa: CASSLWGDGETQYF; CDR3nt: TGTGCCAGCAGTTTATGGGGGGACGGGGAGACCCAGTACTTC
j_gene: TRBJ2-3; v_gene: TRBV15; d_gene: TRBD2; abundance: .; CDR3aa: CATSRGLAPADTQYF; CDR3nt: TGTGCCACCAGCAGAGGACTAGCCCCCGCAGATACGCAGTATTTT
j_gene: TRBJ2-5; v_gene: TRBV27; d_gene: .; abundance: .; CDR3aa: CASSSPGYTQETQYF; CDR3nt: TGTGCCAGCAGTTCCCCCGGTTATACTCAAGAGACCCAGTACTTC
j_gene: TRBJ1-1; v_gene: TRBV2; d_gene: .; abundance: once; CDR3aa: CASSDRVAEAFF; CDR3nt: TGTGCCAGCAGTGACAGGGTCGCTGAAGCTTTCTTT
j_gene: TRBJ2-7; v_gene: TRBV20-1; d_gene: .; abundance: .; CDR3aa: CSARGGYEQYF; CDR3nt: TGCAGTGCTAGAGGCGGGTACGAGCAGTACTTC
j_gene: TRBJ1-2; v_gene: TRBV25-1; d_gene: .; abundance: .; CDR3aa: CASTSGEGKGYTF; CDR3nt: TGTGCCAGCACCTCAGGGGAGGGGAAGGGCTACACCTTC
j_gene: TRBJ2-2; v_gene: TRBV28; d_gene: TRBD2; abundance: .; CDR3aa: CASSTAGGGRWRELFF; CDR3nt: TGTGCCAGCAGTACAGCGGGAGGCGGTAGGTGGCGGGAGCTGTTTTTT
j_gene: TRBJ1-4; v_gene: TRBV25-1; d_gene: TRBD1; abundance: few; CDR3aa: CASSDRGQEKLFF; CDR3nt: TGTGCCAGCAGTGACAGGGGGCAGGAAAAACTGTTTTTT
j_gene: TRBJ2-7; v_gene: TRBV5-1; d_gene: TRBD1; abundance: .; CDR3aa: CASSTTGGYYEQYF; CDR3nt: TGCGCCAGCAGCACGACAGGGGGGTACTACGAGCAGTACTTC
j_gene: TRBJ2-5; v_gene: TRBV9; d_gene: .; abundance: once; CDR3aa: CASSASLVQETQYF; CDR3nt: TGTGCCAGCAGCGCGTCTCTAGTACAAGAGACCCAGTACTTC
j_gene: TRBJ2-7; v_gene: TRBV6-1; d_gene: TRBD1; abundance: .; CDR3aa: CASRDRDRRYEQYF; CDR3nt: TGTGCCAGCAGGGACCGGGACAGACGCTACGAGCAGTACTTC
j_gene: TRBJ1-2; v_gene: TRBV29-1; d_gene: TRBD1; abundance: few; CDR3aa: CSVEIDGTGRDYGYTF; CDR3nt: TGCAGCGTTGAGATCGACGGGACAGGAAGAGACTATGGCTACACCTTC
j_gene: TRBJ2-7; v_gene: TRBV6-5; d_gene: .; abundance: .; CDR3aa: CASSPQGYEQYF; CDR3nt: TGTGCCAGCAGCCCTCAGGGTTACGAGCAGTACTTC
j_gene: TRBJ2-1; v_gene: TRBV4-2; d_gene: TRBD2; abundance: .; CDR3aa: CASSQVAGDGEQFF; CDR3nt: TGTGCCAGCAGCCAAGTAGCGGGAGACGGTGAGCAGTTCTTC
j_gene: TRBJ2-7; v_gene: TRBV10-1; d_gene: TRBD2; abundance: .; CDR3aa: CASRSGGSNEQYF; CDR3nt: TGCGCCAGCAGGAGTGGCGGGAGCAACGAGCAGTACTTC
j_gene: TRBJ2-3; v_gene: TRBV5-8; d_gene: .; abundance: .; CDR3aa: CASSMGLQVDTQYF; CDR3nt: TGTGCCAGCAGCATGGGCCTACAGGTGGATACGCAGTATTTT
j_gene: TRBJ2-7; v_gene: TRBV30; d_gene: .; abundance: once; CDR3aa: CAWSVGVGTYEQYF; CDR3nt: TGTGCCTGGAGTGTAGGGGTAGGGACCTACGAGCAGTACTTC
j_gene: TRBJ1-5; v_gene: TRBV29-1; d_gene: TRBD1; abundance: .; CDR3aa: CSVGQGHNQPQHF; CDR3nt: TGCAGCGTGGGACAGGGACACAATCAGCCCCAGCATTTT
j_gene: TRBJ2-2; v_gene: TRBV7-9; d_gene: .; abundance: .; CDR3aa: CASSLDREGTGELFF; CDR3nt: TGTGCCAGCAGCTTAGACAGGGAGGGCACCGGGGAGCTGTTTTTT
j_gene: TRBJ1-6; v_gene: TRBV5-6; d_gene: .; abundance: .; CDR3aa: CASSGYRRQEAYNSPLHF; CDR3nt: TGTGCCAGCAGCGGATACCGTAGACAGGAGGCTTACAATTCACCCCTCCACTTT
j_gene: TRBJ2-7; v_gene: TRBV5-1; d_gene: TRBD1; abundance: .; CDR3aa: CASSFRFMGTGSSEQYF; CDR3nt: TGCGCCAGCAGCTTCAGGTTTATGGGGACAGGGAGTTCCGAGCAGTACTTC